The 9 T cell receptor beta chains below come from one sample, sequenced in a study of blood T cell repertoires in COVID-19. TCRdb's table, derived via immunoSEQ multiplex PCR, lists solely in-frame clones and lacks some. The table shows over 200,000 clones, with 75% to 90% occurring only once. The sample taken for sequencing was peripheral blood. The origin of the receptors is a human donor in a cohort sampled during active COVID-19.

This clone was seen only once. The J gene is TRBJ2-3, the V gene TRBV5-1; TRBD2 aligns across 13 bases. The CDR3 is made up of 16 amino acids. Losses at the gene ends were 4 bases for V and 2 bases for J; bases not matched to a gene: 4. CDR1 and CDR2 (germline): SGHRS, YFSETQ. This chain's CDR3 is CASSLGTSGDTDTQYF. In DNA form, the CDR3 reads TGCGCCAGCAGCCTGGGGACTAGCGGGGACACAGATACGCAGTATTTT. Full variable domain (remainder filled in from reference TRBV5-1 and TRBJ2-3): KAGVTQTPRYLIKTRGQQVTLSCSPISGHRSVSWYQQTPGQGLQFLFEYFSETQRNKGNFPGRFSGRQFSNSRSEMNVSTLELGDSALYLCASSLGTSGDTDTQYFGPGTRLTVL.

The gene calls are TRBV28 and TRBJ2-7; 9 bases are a match to TRBD1. The CDR3 has 14 amino acids. Germline CDR1 MDHEN, CDR2 SYDVKM. The junction had 8 bases not matched to a gene; V was cut back by 5 bases and J by 6 bases. The CDR3 region is CASSPTGGAGEQYF. In DNA form, the CDR3 reads TGTGCCAGCAGTCCGACAGGGGGAGCAGGCGAGCAGTACTTC.

In this sample, this clone turned up once. J is TRBJ1-5 and V is TRBV27; possible D gene TRBD1, 5 bases. CDR1 MNHEY and CDR2 SMNVEV come from the germline V gene (reference sequence). Trimming removed 4 bases at V and 4 bases at J, with 17 bases between. The CDR3 is made up of 16 amino acids. For the CDR3, the DNA is TGTGCCAGCAGTTCTTTCGGGAGGGGCGGTAATCAGCCCCAGCATTTT. Translated, it gives CASSSFGRGGNQPQHF.

The chain is built from TRBV7-2 and TRBJ1-5; D gene ambiguous. CDR1 and CDR2 from the germline V gene are SGHTA and FQGNSA. V lost 2 bases and J lost 1, with 12 bases in between. The CDR3 covers 16 residues. The DNA for the CDR3 is TGTGCCAGCAGCTTAAACACCGTACGAAGCAATCAGCCCCAGCATTTT. It specifies CASSLNTVRSNQPQHF.

V usage is TRBV5-1 and J usage is TRBJ1-1, with D uncertain. Trimming stripped 0 bases from V and 8 bases from J, with 11 bases between. The length of the CDR3 is 13 residues. Germline values: CDR1 SGHRS, CDR2 YFSETQ. CDR3 protein: CASSLAAGSEAFF. The CDR3 DNA is TGCGCCAGCAGCTTGGCTGCCGGGAGCGAAGCTTTCTTT.

The rearrangement joins TRBV30 to TRBJ2-5; D gene ambiguous. In germline, CDR1 is GTSNPN, CDR2 SVGIG (reference sequence). The CDR3 is made up of 10 amino acids. The V end was cut by 6 bases, the J end by 5 bases, with 7 bases between. CDR3 region: CACRGETQYF. CDR3 DNA: TGTGCCTGTAGAGGTGAGACCCAGTACTTC.

V is TRBV9 and J is TRBJ2-1; 8 bases align to TRBD2. This CDR3 spans 15 amino acids. Per germline, CDR1 SGDLS and CDR2 YYNGEE. With V trimmed by 4 bases and J by 4 bases, 7 bases remained unmatched. The CDR3 nucleotides are TGTGCCAGCAGCCCAACGGGAGGGGGGTACAATGAGCAGTTCTTC. Translating it yields CASSPTGGGYNEQFF.

The genes are TRBV5-5 and TRBJ2-7; a possible D gene is TRBD2 (6 bases). CDR3 length: 15 amino acids. Germline V gene lookup returns CDR1 SGHKS and CDR2 YYEKEE (reference sequence). V was trimmed by 2 bases and J by 3 bases, leaving 15 bases between them. CDR3 region: CASSFVGQGGYEQYF. CDR3 nucleotide sequence: TGTGCCAGCAGCTTCGTTGGGCAGGGAGGCTACGAGCAGTACTTC.

The rearrangement links TRBV3-1 (or the pseudogene TRBV3-2) to TRBJ2-1, with D possibly being TRBD2 (5 bases). Germline loops: CDR1 LGHDT, CDR2 YNNKEL (reference sequence). The CDR3 loop spans 15 amino acids. With 5 bases removed from V and 0 bases from J, the gap between germline ends came to 11 bases. CDR3 DNA sequence: TGTGCCAGCAGCGAGCGGCCTAGCTCCTACAATGAGCAGTTCTTC. This encodes CASSERPSSYNEQFF.